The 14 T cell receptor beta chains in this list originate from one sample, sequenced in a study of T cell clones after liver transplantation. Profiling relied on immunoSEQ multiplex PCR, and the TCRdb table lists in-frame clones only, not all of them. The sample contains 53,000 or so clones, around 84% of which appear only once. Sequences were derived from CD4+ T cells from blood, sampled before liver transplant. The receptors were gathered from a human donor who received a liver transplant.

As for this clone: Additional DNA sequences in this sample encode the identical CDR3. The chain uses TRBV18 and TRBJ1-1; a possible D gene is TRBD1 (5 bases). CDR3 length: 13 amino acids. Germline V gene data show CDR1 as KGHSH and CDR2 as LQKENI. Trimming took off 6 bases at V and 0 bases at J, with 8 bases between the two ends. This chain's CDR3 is CASSRGVNTEAFF. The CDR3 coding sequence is TGTGCCAGCTCGCGGGGGGTGAACACTGAAGCTTTCTTT.

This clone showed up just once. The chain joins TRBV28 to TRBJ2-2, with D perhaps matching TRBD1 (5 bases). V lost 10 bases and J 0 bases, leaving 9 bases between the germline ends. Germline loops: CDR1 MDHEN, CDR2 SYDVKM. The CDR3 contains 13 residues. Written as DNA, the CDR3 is TGTGCCATAGGGGCTCCGAACACCGGGGAGCTGTTTTTT. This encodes CAIGAPNTGELFF.

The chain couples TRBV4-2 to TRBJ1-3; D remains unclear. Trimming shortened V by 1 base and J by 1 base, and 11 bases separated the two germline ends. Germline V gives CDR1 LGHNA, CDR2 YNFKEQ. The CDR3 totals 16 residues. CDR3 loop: CASSQALWASGNTIYF. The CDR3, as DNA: TGTGCCAGCAGCCAAGCGTTATGGGCTTCTGGAAACACCATATATTTT.

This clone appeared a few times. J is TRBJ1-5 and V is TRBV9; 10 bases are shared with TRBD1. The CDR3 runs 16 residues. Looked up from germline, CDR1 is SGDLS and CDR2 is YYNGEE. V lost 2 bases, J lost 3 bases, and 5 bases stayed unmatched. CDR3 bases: TGTGCCAGCAGCGTCGGGACAGGGGACTTCAATCAGCCCCAGCATTTT. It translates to CASSVGTGDFNQPQHF.

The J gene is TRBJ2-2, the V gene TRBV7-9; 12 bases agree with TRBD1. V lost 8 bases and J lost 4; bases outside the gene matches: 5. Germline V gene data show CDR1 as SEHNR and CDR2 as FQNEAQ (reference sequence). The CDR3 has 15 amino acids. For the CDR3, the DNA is TGTGCCAGCGGGACAGGGGGCTGGGGCACCGGGGAGCTGTTTTTT. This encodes CASGTGGWGTGELFF.

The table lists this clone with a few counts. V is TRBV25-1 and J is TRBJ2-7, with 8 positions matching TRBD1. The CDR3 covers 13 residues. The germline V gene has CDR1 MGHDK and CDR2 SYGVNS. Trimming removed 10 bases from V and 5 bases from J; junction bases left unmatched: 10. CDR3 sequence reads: CAIGKQGVDEQYF. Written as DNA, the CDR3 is TGTGCCATCGGAAAACAGGGGGTCGACGAGCAGTACTTC.

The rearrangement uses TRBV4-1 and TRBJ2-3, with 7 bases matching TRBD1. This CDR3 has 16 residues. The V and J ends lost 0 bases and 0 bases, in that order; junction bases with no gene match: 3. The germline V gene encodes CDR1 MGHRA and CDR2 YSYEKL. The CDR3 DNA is TGCGCCAGCAGCCAAGATTGGGGACAGAGCACAGATACGCAGTATTTT. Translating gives CASSQDWGQSTDTQYF.

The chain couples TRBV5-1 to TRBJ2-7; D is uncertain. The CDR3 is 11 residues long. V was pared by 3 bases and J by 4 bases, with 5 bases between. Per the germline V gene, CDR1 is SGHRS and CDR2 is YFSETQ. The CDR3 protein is CASSWLYEQYF. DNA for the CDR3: TGCGCCAGCAGCTGGTTATACGAGCAGTACTTC. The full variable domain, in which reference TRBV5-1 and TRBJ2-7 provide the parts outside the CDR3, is KAGVTQTPRYLIKTRGQQVTLSCSPISGHRSVSWYQQTPGQGLQFLFEYFSETQRNKGNFPGRFSGRQFSNSRSEMNVSTLELGDSALYLCASSWLYEQYFGPGTRLTVT.

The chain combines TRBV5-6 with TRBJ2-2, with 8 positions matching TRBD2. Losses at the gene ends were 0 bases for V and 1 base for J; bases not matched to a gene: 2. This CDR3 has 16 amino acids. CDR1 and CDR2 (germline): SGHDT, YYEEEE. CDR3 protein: CASSLVAGGNTGELFF. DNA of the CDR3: TGTGCCAGCAGCTTGGTTGCGGGGGGGAACACCGGGGAGCTGTTTTTT.

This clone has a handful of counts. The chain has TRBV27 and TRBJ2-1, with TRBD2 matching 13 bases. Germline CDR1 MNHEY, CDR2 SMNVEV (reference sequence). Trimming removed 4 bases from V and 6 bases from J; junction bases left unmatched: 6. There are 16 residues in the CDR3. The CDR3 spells CASSWGLAGFGNEQFF. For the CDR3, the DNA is TGTGCCAGCAGTTGGGGACTAGCGGGATTTGGCAATGAGCAGTTCTTC.

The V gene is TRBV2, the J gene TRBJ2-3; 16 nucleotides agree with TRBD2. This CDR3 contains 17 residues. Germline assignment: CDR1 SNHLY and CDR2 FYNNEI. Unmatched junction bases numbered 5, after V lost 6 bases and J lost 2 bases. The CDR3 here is CASSPGTSGRATDTQYF. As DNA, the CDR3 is TGTGCCAGCAGCCCCGGGACTAGCGGGAGGGCCACAGATACGCAGTATTTT.

The CDR3, as DNA: TGTGCCAGCAGCGTCCTAGCGGGAGTAAGCGGGGAGCTGTTTTTT. Its protein is CASSVLAGVSGELFF. J is TRBJ2-2 and V is TRBV11-2, with TRBD2 identical over 10 bases. CDR1 and CDR2 (germline): SGHAT, FQNNGV. The CDR3 totals 15 residues. Germline trimming cut 5 bases from V and 7 bases from J; bases unmatched to any gene: 7.

CDR3 nucleotide sequence: TGCGCCAGCAGCCAACCGGTGGATACGCAGTATTTT. This translates into CASSQPVDTQYF. This rearrangement joins TRBV4-1 to TRBJ2-3; D remains unclear. This CDR3 comprises 12 residues. Per the germline V gene, CDR1 is MGHRA and CDR2 is YSYEKL. The ends were cut back, 2 bases at V and 6 bases at J, with 6 bases in the middle.

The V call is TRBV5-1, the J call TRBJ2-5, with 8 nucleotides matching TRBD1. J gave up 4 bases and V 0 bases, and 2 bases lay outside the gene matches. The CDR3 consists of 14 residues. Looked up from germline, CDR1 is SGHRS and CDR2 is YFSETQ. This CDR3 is CASSLGQGRETQYF. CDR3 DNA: TGCGCCAGCAGCTTGGGACAGGGGAGAGAGACCCAGTACTTC.